This is a list of T cell receptor beta chains from one sample in a study of shared clonotypes between healthy human individuals. Produced via immunoSEQ multiplex PCR; TCRdb's table is partial and in-frame only. The sample records roughly 2.1 million clones, under 95% being singletons. Source material: naive CD8+ T cells from PBMCs. These receptor sequences come from a man younger than 35 in good health. Some clones in this sample may be carry-over from other donors' samples. CDR3s include the opening cysteine and the closing phenylalanine or tryptophan. Fields, in order: V gene, J gene, CDR3 protein.

>TRBV2|TRBJ1-1
CASATGGTEAFF
>TRBV9|TRBJ2-7
CASSPRLEGSPYEQYF
>TRBV7-9|TRBJ2-7
CASSLAGGEQYF
>TRBV28|TRBJ1-1
CASSFRQEAFF
>TRBV27|TRBJ2-3
CASSLSSGSFGTDTQYF
>TRBV29-1|TRBJ2-7
CSGRDSPYEQYF
>TRBV28|TRBJ1-5
CASSSRTGYSNQPQHF
>TRBV2|TRBJ1-1
CATTLQRTWDTEAFF
>TRBV14|TRBJ1-2
CASSQATRDNGYGYTF
>TRBV28|TRBJ2-5
CASTLREREGQETQYF
>TRBV23-1|TRBJ2-7
CASSHRQGRSYEQYF
>TRBV9|TRBJ1-5
CASSVGGLSNQPQHF
>TRBV5-4|TRBJ2-1
CASSPGLAGYNEQFF
>TRBV9|TRBJ2-3
CASSEYREVTDTQYF
>TRBV4-1|TRBJ2-7
CASSRLNTGSYEQYF
>TRBV27|TRBJ2-3
CASSPWLVNSPDTQYF
>TRBV2|TRBJ2-7
CASSLLGLPKGGRDEQYF
>TRBV7-3|TRBJ2-2
CASSPVGGTGAGELFF
>TRBV7-7|TRBJ1-2
CASSLRFLWDAF
>TRBV25-1|TRBJ1-1
CASSESRTGLNTEAFF
>TRBV7-2|TRBJ2-3
CASSFAGFSTDTQYF
>TRBV4-1|TRBJ2-4
CASSPSRTVEGDNIQYF
>TRBV27|TRBJ2-6
CASSLSMGSGANVLTF
>TRBV10-3|TRBJ2-7
CAISGVAGGRTYEQYF
>TRBV9|TRBJ2-2
CASSVGGQTGELFF
>TRBV25-1|TRBJ2-7
CASSDLRKDRGTYEQYF
>TRBV5-1|TRBJ2-7
CASSLDHEQYF
>TRBV7-9|TRBJ2-7
CASSSSSGRVVEQYF
>TRBV7-9|TRBJ1-2
CASSSPSTGALYGYTF
>TRBV7-8|TRBJ1-5
CASSPGYRERQPQHF
>TRBV7-9|TRBJ1-1
CASSSRQVEAFF
>TRBV7-9|TRBJ1-4
CASSTRDRHEKLFF
>TRBV27|TRBJ2-7
CASSLSYRGYEQYF
>TRBV14|TRBJ2-1
CASSQERGGEQFF
>TRBV4-1|TRBJ1-2
CASSQAGTVDYGYTF
>TRBV2|TRBJ2-4
CASRPWTIQGMKDIQYF
>TRBV7-9|TRBJ2-2
CASSLVGDTGELFF
>TRBV27|TRBJ2-7
CASSLSDTHYEQYF
>TRBV14|TRBJ2-1
CASSQGSRPANEQFF
>TRBV7-3|TRBJ2-1
CASSAGTGRVYNEQFF
>TRBV7-9|TRBJ2-7
CASSRLDLTSGSPYEQYF
>TRBV9|TRBJ2-2
CASSHKGHPGELFF